Presented here are 26 T cell receptor beta chains from one specimen sequenced in a study of sequential checkpoint blockade in melanoma. Using immunoSEQ multiplex PCR, the repertoire was profiled, and TCRdb retains in-frame clones only, with some absent. Of roughly 13,000 clones in the sample, approximately 62% were seen once. Described treatment: randomized to nivolumab then ipilimumab (arm A) or the reverse (arm B). The specimen comprised CD8+ T cells sorted from blood (inferred from file names), sampled from a patient given nivolumab and ipilimumab in sequence. All receptors come from a human donor with melanoma.

This clone showed up just a few times. This chain joins TRBV4-1 and TRBJ2-7; D possibly corresponds to TRBD2 (5 bases). V shed 3 bases and J shed 2 bases, with 8 bases lying between them. The CDR3 covers 13 residues. Germline CDR1 and CDR2: MGHRA and YSYEKL. The DNA of the CDR3 is TGCGCCAGCAGCCAGGCGGAGGCCTACGAGCAGTACTTC. Amino acid sequence: CASSQAEAYEQYF.

The V gene is TRBV11-3, the J gene TRBJ2-7, with 7 bases identical to TRBD2. Germline-derived CDR1 and CDR2 are SGHNT and YENEEA. The CDR3 is made up of 13 amino acids. J lost 3 bases, V lost 3 bases, and 2 bases had no gene match. This CDR3 reads CASSFASGYEQYF. CDR3 bases: TGTGCCAGCAGCTTTGCTAGCGGCTACGAGCAGTACTTC.

The rearrangement links TRBV7-2 to TRBJ1-1, with TRBD1 as a possible D gene (6 bases). The V gene lost 5 bases and the J gene lost 6 bases, with 22 bases spanning the gap. The CDR3 runs 16 residues. Germline V gene lookup returns CDR1 SGHTA and CDR2 FQGNSA. The CDR3 region has the DNA TGTGCCAGCAGCCCCGGCAGGGGCGGTGCGTACGCTGAAGCTTTCTTT. This translates into CASSPGRGGAYAEAFF.

This clone was picked up a small number of times. V gene TRBV18 combines with J gene TRBJ2-1; D possibly corresponds to TRBD2 (6 bases). This CDR3 comprises 15 residues. Germline values: CDR1 KGHSH, CDR2 LQKENI. With 3 bases removed from V and 5 bases from J, the gap between germline ends came to 14 bases. The chain's CDR3 is CASSPEAGLDNEQFF. The CDR3 nucleotides are TGTGCCAGCTCACCCGAGGCGGGATTAGACAATGAGCAGTTCTTC.

This chain uses TRBV4-2 with TRBJ1-2, with 7 nucleotides matching TRBD1. This CDR3 comprises 14 residues. The V gene end was trimmed by 0 bases and the J gene end by 7 bases; junction bases not matched to a gene: 5. Germline V CDR1 and CDR2: LGHNA, YNFKEQ. Here the CDR3 reads CASSQDETGTGYTF. The DNA of the CDR3 is TGTGCCAGCAGCCAAGATGAGACAGGGACTGGCTACACCTTC.

There are a few counts of this clone. The rearrangement links TRBV7-9 to TRBJ2-2, with D perhaps TRBD1 (5 bases). V gave up 4 bases and J gave up 5 bases, with 14 bases separating them. The CDR3 extends over 15 amino acids. Germline V CDR1 and CDR2: SEHNR, FQNEAQ (reference sequence). The CDR3 bases are TGTGCCAGCAGCTCTACCTCAGGGAAGACCGGGGAGCTGTTTTTT. Its protein is CASSSTSGKTGELFF.

CDR3 in amino acids: CASSQAGGGYTF. CDR3 DNA: TGTGCCAGCAGCCAAGCTGGAGGCGGCTACACCTTC. The chain carries TRBV4-2 and TRBJ1-2; unclear D gene. Trimming left V 1 base short and J 8 bases short, with 8 bases between. CDR3 size: 12 residues. Germline V gene lookup returns CDR1 LGHNA and CDR2 YNFKEQ.

The V and J genes are TRBV4-2 and TRBJ1-2; D possibly corresponds to TRBD1 (5 bases). V shed 5 bases and J shed 3 bases, with 10 bases lying between them. The germline CDR1 and CDR2 sequences are LGHNA and YNFKEQ. The CDR3 is 13 amino acids. The CDR3 DNA follows: TGTGCCAGCAGCTTTGGAGGGGACTATGGCTACACCTTC. It translates to CASSFGGDYGYTF.

The V call is TRBV5-1, the J call TRBJ2-7; D possibly corresponds to TRBD2 (6 bases). The CDR3 has 16 amino acids. CDR1 and CDR2 from the germline V gene are SGHRS and YFSETQ. Between the trimmed V and J ends, which lost 0 bases and 0 bases, there was a span of 13 bases. The CDR3 is CASSLGPETSSYEQYF. In DNA form, the CDR3 reads TGCGCCAGCAGCTTGGGCCCGGAGACTAGCTCCTACGAGCAGTACTTC.

The CDR3 region has the DNA TGTGCCAGCAGTTTTCAGGGACTCCGGAGCTCCTACGAGCAGTACTTC. Amino acids: CASSFQGLRSSYEQYF. This sequence joins TRBV28 and TRBJ2-7, with D possibly matching TRBD2 (6 bases). The V gene lost 3 bases and the J gene lost 0 bases, with 15 bases spanning the gap. CDR1 MDHEN and CDR2 SYDVKM come from the germline V gene. This CDR3 contains 16 residues.

This clone appeared a few times. The chain joins TRBV28 to TRBJ1-1, with TRBD1 matching 8 bases. The germline CDR1 and CDR2 sequences are MDHEN and SYDVKM. Trimming took 3 bases from V and 4 from J; bases not matched to a gene: 4. This CDR3 has 14 residues. For the CDR3, the DNA is TGTGCCAGCAGTTTGACAGGGGTGGGCACTGAAGCTTTCTTT. As protein: CASSLTGVGTEAFF.

The gene calls are TRBV7-9 and TRBJ2-3; TRBD1 is a possible D gene (5 bases). The CDR3 totals 17 residues. CDR1 and CDR2 from the germline V gene are SEHNR and FQNEAQ (reference sequence). Trimming shortened V by 3 bases and J by 0 bases, and 16 bases separated the two germline ends. CDR3: CASSFPKGSLSTDTQYF. The DNA for the CDR3 is TGTGCCAGCAGCTTCCCTAAGGGGTCGCTCAGCACAGATACGCAGTATTTT. The whole variable domain, filled in from reference TRBV7-9 and TRBJ2-3, reads DTGVSQNPRHKITKRGQNVTFRCDPISEHNRLYWYRQTLGQGPEFLTYFQNEAQLEKSRLLSDRFSAERPKGSFSTLEIQRTEQGDSAMYLCASSFPKGSLSTDTQYFGPGTRLTVL.

This clone has only a few counts. J is TRBJ2-7 and V is TRBV2; D gene uncertain. Trimming removed 2 bases from V and 6 bases from J, with 11 bases in between. CDR3 length: 13 amino acids. CDR1 and CDR2 from the germline V gene are SNHLY and FYNNEI. CDR3 residues: CASSENSLLEQYF. In DNA, the CDR3 is TGTGCCAGCAGTGAAAATTCCCTTCTCGAGCAGTACTTC.

Only one count was recorded for this clone. V usage is TRBV19 and J usage is TRBJ2-1; TRBD1 agrees at 7 bases. Germline V CDR1 and CDR2: LNHDA, SQIVND (reference sequence). The CDR3 has 11 residues. Trimming at V came to 8 bases and at J to 7 bases, leaving 2 bases not matched to a gene. CDR3 in DNA: TGTGCCAGTTTGACAGGGAATGAGCAGTTCTTC. Translated, it gives CASLTGNEQFF.

This clone ranks as large. The chain couples TRBV5-1 to TRBJ2-7; D gene unclear. V was pared by 3 bases and J by 0 bases, with 10 bases between. The CDR3 has 14 amino acids. Germline lookup yields CDR1 SGHRS and CDR2 YFSETQ. CDR3 sequence (DNA): TGCGCCAGCAGCTCCGGAACTATCTCCTACGAGCAGTACTTC. Protein: CASSSGTISYEQYF.

The chain couples TRBV10-3 to TRBJ2-1; TRBD2 aligns across 8 bases. The trim removed 4 bases at V and 2 bases at J, leaving 4 bases unmatched. The CDR3 consists of 15 residues. Germline-derived CDR1 and CDR2 are ENHRY and SYGVKD. This chain's CDR3 is CAISVDGGAYNEQFF. CDR3 sequence (DNA): TGTGCCATCAGTGTTGACGGGGGGGCCTACAATGAGCAGTTCTTC.

This clone occurred a few times. The V call is TRBV29-1, the J call TRBJ2-7, with TRBD1 matching over 8 bases. Trimming removed 1 base from V and 8 bases from J; junction bases left unmatched: 7. The germline CDR1 and CDR2 sequences are SQVTM and ANQGSEA. The length of the CDR3 is 13 residues. The DNA for the CDR3 is TGCAGCGTTGAAGGTCAAGGACAGGGTCAGCAGTACTTC. Protein product: CSVEGQGQGQQYF.

The chain's CDR3 is CAWSVPLEAFF. The CDR3 DNA is TGTGCCTGGAGTGTGCCCCTAGAAGCTTTCTTT. V is TRBV30 and J is TRBJ1-1; D is ambiguous. V lost 0 bases and J 8 bases, leaving 7 bases between the germline ends. CDR1 and CDR2 from the germline V gene are GTSNPN and SVGIG (reference sequence). This CDR3 spans 11 amino acids.

The genes are TRBV11-2 and TRBJ1-3, with a weak D call TRBD1 (6 bases). The CDR3 totals 16 residues. The germline V gene has CDR1 SGHAT and CDR2 FQNNGV. Trimming cost V 3 bases and J 3 bases, with 15 bases left between them. The CDR3: CASSFWPQGNGNTIYF. The CDR3 coding sequence is TGTGCCAGCAGCTTTTGGCCACAGGGAAATGGAAACACCATATATTTT.

The chain links TRBV27 to TRBJ1-6; D possibly corresponds to TRBD1 (5 bases). This CDR3 spans 15 amino acids. Germline values: CDR1 MNHEY, CDR2 SMNVEV (reference sequence). Trimming shortened V by 3 bases and J by 14 bases, and 20 bases separated the two germline ends. The CDR3 nucleotides read TGTGCCAGCAGTTTCATATCCCCGGGGGTCGTATCCCTCCACTTT. Residues: CASSFISPGVVSLHF.

By sample share, this clone is medium-sized (0.01 to 0.1%). The chain has TRBV4-3 and TRBJ1-3; possibly TRBD1 for D (6 bases). The germline gives CDR1 LGHNA, CDR2 YSLEER. Trimming took 0 bases from V and 4 from J, leaving 10 bases between them. The CDR3 spans 15 residues. In nucleotides, the CDR3 is TGCGCCAGCAGCCAAGATTGGGGGCTGGGAAACACCATATATTTT. Amino acid sequence: CASSQDWGLGNTIYF.

The CDR3 DNA sequence: TGTGCCAGCAGCCCCCCCGGCCTAGCGGGAGGTCAAGAGACCCAGTACTTC. Encoded protein: CASSPPGLAGGQETQYF. V is TRBV9 and J is TRBJ2-5; 11 positions agree with TRBD2. Germline V gene lookup returns CDR1 SGDLS and CDR2 YYNGEE. The CDR3 covers 17 residues. With 4 bases clipped from V and 2 bases from J, the junction kept 10 bases outside the gene matches.

This clone appeared a few times. V and J are TRBV18 and TRBJ2-7, with D possibly being TRBD1 (6 bases). The CDR3 runs 15 residues. The germline V gene has CDR1 KGHSH and CDR2 LQKENI. Deletions cut 3 bases from V and 3 bases from J, with 15 bases between. CDR3 protein: CASSPRDTMLYEQYF. DNA for the CDR3: TGTGCCAGCTCACCCCGGGACACCATGCTCTACGAGCAGTACTTC. The full variable domain, with the rest looked up from reference TRBV18 and TRBJ2-7, is NAGVMQNPRHLVRRRGQEARLRCSPMKGHSHVYWYRQLPEEGLKFMVYLQKENIIDESGMPKERFSAEFPKEGPSILRIQQVVRGDSAAYFCASSPRDTMLYEQYFGPGTRLTVT.

V is TRBV5-4 and J is TRBJ1-1; no definite D call. Trimming stripped 7 bases from V and 3 bases from J, with 16 bases between. CDR3 length: 14 residues. Looked up from germline, CDR1 is SGHNT and CDR2 is YYREEE (reference sequence). The CDR3 here is CASALEVGYTEAFF. CDR3 DNA sequence: TGTGCCAGCGCGCTGGAAGTCGGGTACACTGAAGCTTTCTTT.

The chain is built from TRBV7-8 and TRBJ2-1, with TRBD2 matching 7 bases. The trim removed 1 base at V and 2 bases at J, leaving 14 bases unmatched. Germline V gene data show CDR1 as SGHVS and CDR2 as FQNEAQ. This CDR3 contains 19 residues. The CDR3 nucleotides read TGTGCCAGCAGCTTAGGGGCCTTTGGGGCGGGAGTAACCTACAATGAGCAGTTCTTC. Its translation is CASSLGAFGAGVTYNEQFF. The variable domain in full, with the rest retrieved from reference TRBV7-8 and TRBJ2-1, is GAGVSQSPRYKVAKRGQDVALRCDPISGHVSLFWYQQALGQGPEFLTYFQNEAQLDKSGLPSDRFFAERPEGSVSTLKIQRTQQEDSAVYLCASSLGAFGAGVTYNEQFFGPGTRLTVL.

This clone was observed a few times. The chain employs TRBV28 and TRBJ2-3, with TRBD2 matching 8 bases. The CDR3 covers 16 residues. J lost 6 bases, V lost 8 bases, and 16 bases had no gene match. Germline V gives CDR1 MDHEN, CDR2 SYDVKM. CDR3 sequence: CASSQVGGREADTQYF. The CDR3 nucleotides read TGTGCCAGCTCTCAGGTGGGAGGGCGGGAGGCGGATACGCAGTATTTT. The whole variable domain, remainder taken from reference TRBV28 and TRBJ2-3, is DVKVTQSSRYLVKRTGEKVFLECVQDMDHENMFWYRQDPGLGLRLIYFSYDVKMKEKGDIPEGYSVSREKKERFSLILESASTNQTSMYLCASSQVGGREADTQYFGPGTRLTVL.